This TCR beta chain was profiled in a study of blood T cell repertoires in COVID-19. As for the study in general: There were acute and convalescent COVID-19 samples, and they came from the United States, Italy and Spain.

Authors' analysis steps: How many nucleated cells were present was estimated from reference gene primer amplification. Profiled with immunoSEQ multiplex PCR; TCRdb holds only in-frame clones, not every one. From that table come the V and J calls and clone size; the DNA was used to work out D and trimming. The sample has under 150,000 clones; 80% are singletons. The trim removed 9 bases at V and 7 bases at J, leaving 7 bases unmatched. Germline V CDR1 and CDR2: LNHDA, SQIVND (reference sequence). This CDR3 has 14 amino acids. The sample taken for sequencing was peripheral blood. The chain carries TRBV19 and TRBJ1-5; TRBD1 agrees at 12 bases. The clonotype was recovered from a man in his fifties or sixties with active or convalescent COVID-19. CDR3 DNA sequence: TGTGCCAGCAACACTGGGACAGGGGGCCAGCCCCAGCATTTT. It translates to CASNTGTGGQPQHF.